This TCR beta chain was documented in a study of T-cell memory formation after mild COVID-19. Whole-study context: TCR clusters were largely donor specific.

A remark on this clonotype: Its antigen remains unidentified.

The 5'RACE method, run with constant-segment primers, produced TCR alpha and TCR beta cDNA libraries (carrying sample barcodes and UMIs). TCRdb processed the 5' RACE reads anew with MiXCR; each CDR3 protein has one entry. The table records about 560,000 distinct CDR3 sequences, 20% to 25% of them present only once. This CDR3 comprises 17 residues. Germline values: CDR1 SGHRS, CDR2 YFSETQ. V dropped 0 bases and J dropped 0 bases, with 12 bases sitting between them. Study outcomes and limitations: Whereas later expanders leaned CD4+, clones contracting day 15 to 85 showed a balanced CD4/CD8 makeup. Memory sampled before infection contained some responding clones, suggesting cross-reactive memory joined.

The chain recombines TRBV5-1 with TRBJ2-2; D is undetermined. This TCR was recovered from an adult woman who had mild COVID-19 (a few samples of this study predate the infection). Cell type and time point are not known. Sequenced input: PBMCs or a T cell subset sorted from them (not recorded which). CDR3 residues: CASSLALGSANTGELFF. The CDR3 DNA is TGCGCCAGCAGCTTGGCCCTAGGCTCGGCGAACACCGGGGAGCTGTTTTTT.